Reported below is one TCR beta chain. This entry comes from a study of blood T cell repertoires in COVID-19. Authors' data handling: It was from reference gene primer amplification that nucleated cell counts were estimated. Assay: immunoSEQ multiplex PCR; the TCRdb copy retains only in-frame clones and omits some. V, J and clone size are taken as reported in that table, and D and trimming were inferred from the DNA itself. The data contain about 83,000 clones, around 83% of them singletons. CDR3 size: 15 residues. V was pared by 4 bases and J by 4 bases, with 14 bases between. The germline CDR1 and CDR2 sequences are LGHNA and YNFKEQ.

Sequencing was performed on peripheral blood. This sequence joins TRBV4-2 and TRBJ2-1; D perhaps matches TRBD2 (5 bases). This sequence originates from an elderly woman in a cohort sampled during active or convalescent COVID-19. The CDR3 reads CASSPDLTGYNEQFF. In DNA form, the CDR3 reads TGTGCCAGCAGCCCGGATCTTACGGGATACAATGAGCAGTTCTTC.